The present T cell receptor beta chain was sequenced within a study of blood T cell repertoires in COVID-19. Study-level background: COVID-19 samples collected from the United States, Italy and Spain covered acute and convalescent phases. The cDNA or gDNA used as material had been derived from T cells, B-cell-depleted T cells, or PBMCs.

V lost 4 bases and J lost 7; bases outside the gene matches: 13. The CDR3 totals 16 residues. Germline lookup yields CDR1 SGHDT and CDR2 YYEEEE. Original processing methods: It was from reference gene primer amplification that nucleated cell counts were estimated. Some clones are missing from TCRdb's copy, which holds only in-frame ones; the method was immunoSEQ multiplex PCR. V and J calls and clone size are as listed in that table; D and trimming were resolved from the DNA. The sample includes approximately 220,000 clones, approximately 86% of them seen just once. Sequencing was done on a sample of peripheral blood. This sequence originates from a man aged 55 to 70 with acute or convalescent COVID-19. J is TRBJ1-5 and V is TRBV5-6; 8 nucleotides align to TRBD1. In DNA form, the CDR3 reads TGTGCCAGCAGCCCTGGGACAGGTGACCCAAAACAGCCCCAGCATTTT. Its protein is CASSPGTGDPKQPQHF.